The clone carrying this T cell receptor beta chain has more than one count but fewer than ten. What it binds is not known. V shed 2 bases, J shed 2 bases, and the junction held 9 bases outside the gene matches. This CDR3 is built from 18 residues. Germline V gives CDR1 SGHTA, CDR2 FQGTGA. The study sequenced cultured CD4+ T cell DNA using the Oncomine TCR Beta short-read assay. Using its own MiXCR run on the PCR reads, TCRdb lists one record per CDR3 protein. In the table there are about 14,000 distinct CDR3 sequences, around a fifth of which are singletons. The data derive from a study of vaccination and CD4 T cells after COVID-19. Findings of the study overall: Among reactive clones from convalescent patients, a median 86.3% appeared only post-vaccination.

Treatment described: approximately 9-day PBMC culture with coronavirus spike peptide pools or control peptides (ViraFEST assay). The chain carries TRBV7-3 and TRBJ2-3, with 11 bases aligning to TRBD2. Sequencing was performed on cultured CD4+ T cells from blood. The receptor was derived from a human donor with COVID-19. The CDR3 spells CASSLGLAGTPITDTQYF. CDR3 coding DNA: TGTGCCAGCAGCTTAGGACTAGCGGGTACCCCAATCACAGATACGCAGTATTTT.